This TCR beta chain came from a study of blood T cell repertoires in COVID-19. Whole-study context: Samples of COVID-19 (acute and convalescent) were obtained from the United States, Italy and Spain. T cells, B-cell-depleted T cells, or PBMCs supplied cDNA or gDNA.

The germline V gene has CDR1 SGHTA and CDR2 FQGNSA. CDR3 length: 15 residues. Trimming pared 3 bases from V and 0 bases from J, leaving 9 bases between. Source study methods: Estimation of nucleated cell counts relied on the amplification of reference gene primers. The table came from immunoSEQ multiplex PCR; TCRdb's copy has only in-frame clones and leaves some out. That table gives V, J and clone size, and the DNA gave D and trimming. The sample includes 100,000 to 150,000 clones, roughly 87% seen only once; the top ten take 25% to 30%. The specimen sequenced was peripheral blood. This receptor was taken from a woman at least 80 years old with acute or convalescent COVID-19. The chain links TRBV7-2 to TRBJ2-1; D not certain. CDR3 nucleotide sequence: TGTGCCAGCAGCTTCCGCCGGAGCTCCTACAATGAGCAGTTCTTC. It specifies CASSFRRSSYNEQFF.